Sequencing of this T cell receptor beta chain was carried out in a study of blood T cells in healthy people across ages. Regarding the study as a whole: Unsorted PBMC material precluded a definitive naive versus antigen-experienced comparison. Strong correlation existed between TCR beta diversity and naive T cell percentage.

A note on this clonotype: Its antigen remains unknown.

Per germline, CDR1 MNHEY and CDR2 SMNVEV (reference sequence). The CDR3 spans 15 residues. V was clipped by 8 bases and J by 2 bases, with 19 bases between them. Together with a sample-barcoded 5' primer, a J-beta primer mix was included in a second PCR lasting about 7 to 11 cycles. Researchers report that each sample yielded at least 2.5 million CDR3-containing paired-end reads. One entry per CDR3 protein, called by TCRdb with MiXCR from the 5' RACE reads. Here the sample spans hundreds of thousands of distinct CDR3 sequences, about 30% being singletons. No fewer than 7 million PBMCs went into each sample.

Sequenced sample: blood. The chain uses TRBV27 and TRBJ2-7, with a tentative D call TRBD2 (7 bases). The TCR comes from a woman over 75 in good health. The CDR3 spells CASQEGEGVTYEQYF. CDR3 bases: TGTGCCAGCCAAGAAGGGGAGGGGGTGACCTACGAGCAGTACTTC.